This entry is about one T cell receptor beta chain. Its target is not known. These data originate in a study of cytomegalovirus exposure and HLA in healthy donors. The ends were cut back, 1 base at V and 5 bases at J, with 9 bases in the middle. CDR3 length equals 13 residues. Germline V lookup: CDR1 SGHRS, CDR2 YFSETQ. General study results and limits: Earlier analysis yielded a pattern in which most TCR beta V segments were productive about 90% or about 30% of the time. Sequencing probably produced one cluster of sequence variants that were highly shared.

In the PCR, 60 Vbeta and 13 Jbeta primers were used. The protocol was immunoSEQ multiplex PCR, while the TCRdb copy is restricted to in-frame clones and leaves out a portion. This table holds roughly 110,000 clones, roughly 80% found once. Sequenced material: PBMCs. This clonotype was obtained from a man between 25 and 39 years old in good health and CMV-seronegative. The gene calls are TRBV5-1 and TRBJ1-2, with D unresolved. CDR3 in amino acids: CASSLLAAYGYTF. The CDR3 coding sequence is TGCGCCAGCAGCTTGCTAGCCGCGTATGGCTACACCTTC.